Following are 7 T cell receptor beta chains from one sample sequenced in a study of T cell responses to AZD1222 COVID-19 vaccine (dated by TCRdb to about 2021). What this sample's time point label stands for: sample from adult after SARS-CoV-2 infection, after symptom onset. Library generation was performed with the immunoSEQ multiplex PCR assay. In TCRdb, the immuneACCESS table is reduced to in-frame sequences with V and J assigned. These tables do not hold every clone; where another copy was compared, an unresolved V gene accounts for under half, and the others remain unexplained. The sample data list 150,000 or so clones, and approximately 86% of these were observed just once. The top ten clones comprise just under 7% of the sample. This material consisted of peripheral blood, taken after recovery from COVID-19. These TCRs come from an adult who had recovered from COVID-19.

The V gene is TRBV6-5, the J gene TRBJ1-5; tentative D call: TRBD1 (5 bases). This CDR3 has 14 amino acids. V lost 6 bases and J lost 3, with 12 bases in between. Germline V lookup: CDR1 MNHEY, CDR2 SVGAGI. CDR3 loop: CASSSTGTNQPQHF. CDR3 in DNA: TGTGCCAGCAGCTCAACAGGAACCAATCAGCCCCAGCATTTT.

The chain has TRBV4-2 and TRBJ2-2; 11 bases align to TRBD2. Germline CDR1 LGHNA, CDR2 YNFKEQ. Trimming at V came to 0 bases and at J to 5 bases, leaving 5 bases not matched to a gene. There are 17 residues in the CDR3. The CDR3 DNA reads as TGTGCCAGCAGCCAAGATCCCCTAGCGGGAGGAACCGGGGAGCTGTTTTTT. Protein: CASSQDPLAGGTGELFF.

V is TRBV5-4 and J is TRBJ2-5; D unresolved. Trimming cost V 0 bases and J 5 bases, with 11 bases left between them. Germline V CDR1 and CDR2: SGHNT, YYREEE (reference sequence). CDR3 size: 14 residues. CDR3 bases: TGTGCCAGCAGCTTGGCCGGCACCTGGGAGACCCAGTACTTC. Translated, it gives CASSLAGTWETQYF.

CDR3 DNA sequence: TGTGCCAGCAGTTACACAGGGATCACGGCTAATGAAAAACTGTTTTTT. The encoded protein is CASSYTGITANEKLFF. The V call is TRBV6-5, the J call TRBJ1-4; TRBD1 is a possible D gene (6 bases). V lost 2 bases and J lost 3, with 13 bases in between. The CDR3 is made up of 16 amino acids. Per germline, CDR1 MNHEY and CDR2 SVGAGI.

The chain carries TRBV29-1 and TRBJ2-5; D gene ambiguous. In germline, CDR1 is SQVTM, CDR2 ANQGSEA. CDR3 length: 13 amino acids. Trimming took 5 bases from V and 2 from J, leaving 12 bases between them. DNA for the CDR3: TGCAGCGTTCCGACCCCTTCACAAGAGACCCAGTACTTC. This gives the protein CSVPTPSQETQYF.

This clone was counted once. This chain links TRBV5-4 with TRBJ2-7; the D gene is possibly TRBD1 (5 bases). Germline V gives CDR1 SGHNT, CDR2 YYREEE (reference sequence). V was trimmed by 3 bases and J by 3 bases, leaving 10 bases between them. There are 13 residues in the CDR3. CDR3 coding DNA: TGTGCCAGCAGCTCAAGACAGAACTACGAGCAGTACTTC. It specifies CASSSRQNYEQYF.

The genes are TRBV18 and TRBJ2-7; 7 bases agree with TRBD1. Germline CDR1 is KGHSH and CDR2 is LQKENI. CDR3 size: 14 residues. Germline trimming cut 2 bases from V and 3 bases from J; bases unmatched to any gene: 4. The CDR3 sequence is CASSPAAGGYEQYF. Written as DNA, the CDR3 is TGTGCCAGCTCACCAGCCGCAGGGGGCTACGAGCAGTACTTC.